This TCR beta chain was identified during a study of blood T cell repertoires in COVID-19 (dated by TCRdb to about 2020). Concerning the study at large: Collaborator samples came from the United States, Italy and Spain and covered acute and convalescent phases of COVID-19. Where available, HLA class I and class II types were taken from metadata supplied by the sample provider and were not determined by assay-based typing. Subjects who had been exposed to COVID-19, were actively infected with it, or had recovered from it provided the deeply sampled blood TCRbeta repertoires that made up the dataset. A de-identified subject ID, COVID-19 status, age in years and sex were almost always included in the sample metadata. The repertoires were released in a freely available public database intended as a resource for research on the immune response to SARS-CoV-2. The samples were drawn from two sources: the first 160 participants of the ongoing ImmuneRACE study, and 1,200 or so subjects contributed by 6 global collaborators. The prospective study material was composed of cDNA or gDNA derived from T cells, B-cell-depleted T cells, or PBMCs. What the work shows at the level of the full study, not this receptor alone: The quantity of clinical and demographic metadata differed by source and by participant and was supplied without curation.

Concerning this clone: There is no known antigen for this receptor. Base qualities are not provided; no much larger clone lies one nucleotide away.

Each collaborating institution followed its own protocols to collect whole blood in K2EDTA tubes. Collaborator samples were shipped for TCRbeta analysis as frozen whole blood, isolated PBMCs, or DNA extracted from either sample type. Taken from cysteine to phenylalanine, the CDR3 has 13 residues. The kept DNA is CDR3 alone, 39 bases in frame from the first base. Cut back by 3 bases and 4 bases, the V and J ends lie 9 bases apart. The germline V gene supplies CDR1 KGHDR and CDR2 SFDVKD. The immunoSEQ Assay, a bias-controlled multiplex PCR, was used to amplify TCRbeta CDR3 regions from genomic DNA. The authors processed their data as follows. Nucleated cell counts per sample were estimated from amplification of reference gene primers within the assay. To quantify the absolute abundance of each unique TCRbeta CDR3 rearrangement, sequence reads were collapsed and filtered. For each sample, productive Simpson clonality was calculated as the square root of Simpson's diversity index over productive rearrangements. TCRdb stores this immuneACCESS table with in-frame sequences only. Part of the clones is absent; in the studies checked, under half of the shortfall reflects unresolved V genes, and no reason is known for the rest. V and J calls and clone size are copied from that table; D and trimming were computed from the DNA. This sample comprises fewer than 110,000 clones, around 83% of them detected only once. In total, the top ten clones hold more than 4% of the sample.

The origin of this receptor is a man between 65 and 79 years old with acute or convalescent COVID-19. The V and J segments used are TRBV24-1 and TRBJ2-7; no confident D gene assignment can be made. Material: peripheral blood. CDR3 protein: CATSDGHGYEQYF. The DNA reads as follows: TGTGCCACCAGTGATGGGCACGGTTACGAGCAGTACTTC.